What follows are 29 T cell receptor beta chains derived from one specimen sequenced in a study of blood T cell repertoires in COVID-19. Only in-frame clones appear in the TCRdb table, and some are missing; sequencing was by immunoSEQ multiplex PCR. Among 100,000 to 130,000 clones, 85% to 95% were seen once, and the ten largest hold more than 0.9%. The sample comprised peripheral blood. Receptors originate from a woman aged 25-40 years with acute or convalescent COVID-19.

This sequence joins TRBV5-5 and TRBJ1-1, with D hard to call. V dropped 6 bases and J dropped 0 bases, with 12 bases sitting between them. In germline, CDR1 is SGHKS, CDR2 YYEKEE (reference sequence). The CDR3 covers 14 residues. Here the CDR3 reads CASTQTGMNTEAFF. The CDR3 DNA reads TGTGCCAGCACCCAAACGGGGATGAACACTGAAGCTTTCTTT.

The chain has TRBV3-1 (or the pseudogene TRBV3-2) and TRBJ2-1, with TRBD2 identical over 14 bases. The CDR3 runs to 15 residues. Germline lookup yields CDR1 LGHDT and CDR2 YNNKEL (reference sequence). Losses at the gene ends were 4 bases for V and 7 bases for J; bases not matched to a gene: 3. The CDR3 is CASSPRTSGRNEQFF. The DNA for the CDR3 is TGTGCCAGCAGCCCTCGGACTAGCGGGAGGAATGAGCAGTTCTTC.

This chain connects TRBV5-6 to TRBJ1-2; 9 nucleotides align to TRBD1. V dropped 3 bases and J dropped 4; count of bases not matched to a gene: 4. This CDR3 is 14 amino acids long. Per the germline V gene, CDR1 is SGHDT and CDR2 is YYEEEE. CDR3 loop: CASSWDRVSYGYTF. The CDR3 DNA is TGTGCCAGCAGCTGGGACAGGGTCTCCTATGGCTACACCTTC. Looking up the rest from reference TRBV5-6 and TRBJ1-2 gives the full variable domain: DAGVTQSPTHLIKTRGQQVTLRCSPKSGHDTVSWYQQALGQGPQFIFQYYEEEERQRGNFPDRFSGHQFPNYSSELNVNALLLGDSALYLCASSWDRVSYGYTFGSGTRLTVV.

The CDR3 region is CASSLSLQGASPNEKLFF. CDR3 DNA: TGCGCCAGCAGCTTGTCGCTCCAGGGGGCTTCGCCTAATGAAAAACTGTTTTTT. The V gene is TRBV5-1, the J gene TRBJ1-4, with TRBD1 identical over 8 bases. The length of the CDR3 is 18 residues. CDR1 and CDR2 (germline): SGHRS, YFSETQ. V was clipped by 1 base and J by 3 bases; unmatched bases: 11.

The chain couples TRBV3-1 (or the pseudogene TRBV3-2) to TRBJ2-7, with a weak D call TRBD1 (6 bases). CDR3 length: 16 residues. Germline V lookup: CDR1 LGHDT, CDR2 YNNKEL (reference sequence). V was trimmed by 1 base and J by 2 bases, leaving 15 bases between them. The CDR3 loop is CASSQGGMGQTYEQYF. The CDR3 DNA reads TGTGCCAGCAGCCAAGGAGGGATGGGACAAACCTACGAGCAGTACTTC.

The rearrangement joins TRBV5-8 to TRBJ2-7; TRBD1 matches at 8 bases. Looked up from germline, CDR1 is SGHTS and CDR2 is YDEGEE. J lost 8 bases, V lost 2 bases, and 12 bases had no gene match. This CDR3 has 15 residues. CDR3 region: CASSFRTGGLEKQYF. Here the CDR3 DNA reads TGTGCCAGCAGCTTCCGAACAGGGGGGTTGGAGAAGCAGTACTTC.

The rearrangement joins TRBV20-1 to TRBJ1-1; D may be TRBD1 (5 bases). This CDR3 spans 11 amino acids. Trimming stripped 6 bases from V and 8 bases from J, with 13 bases between. CDR1 is DFQATT, CDR2 SNEGSKA, per germline (reference sequence). The CDR3 spells CSAGDSSEAFF. CDR3 DNA sequence: TGCAGTGCGGGGGACTCGTCGGAAGCTTTCTTT.

This rearrangement joins TRBV30 to TRBJ2-2; D remains unclear. The CDR3 consists of 11 residues. Per germline, CDR1 GTSNPN and CDR2 SVGIG (reference sequence). V lost 5 bases and J 8 bases, leaving 9 bases between the germline ends. CDR3 amino acids: CAWLFTGELFF. DNA of the CDR3: TGTGCCTGGCTATTTACGGGGGAGCTGTTTTTT.

The V and J genes are TRBV6-5 and TRBJ2-7; TRBD1 matches at 12 bases. CDR1 is MNHEY and CDR2 is SVGAGI in the germline V gene. Unmatched junction bases numbered 5, after V lost 6 bases and J lost 5 bases. The CDR3 extends over 14 amino acids. CDR3 nucleotides: TGTGCCAGCAGCCCCGGGACAGGGGGCCACGAGCAGTACTTC. It yields the protein CASSPGTGGHEQYF.

V gene TRBV7-8 combines with J gene TRBJ1-1; perhaps TRBD1 as D (6 bases). The germline gives CDR1 SGHVS, CDR2 FQNEAQ. V lost 3 bases and J 4 bases, leaving 18 bases between the germline ends. The CDR3 totals 16 residues. The CDR3 DNA sequence: TGTGCCAGCAGCTTCGGTGGGGGCGCGTCGGGCACTGAAGCTTTCTTT. This translates into CASSFGGGASGTEAFF.

A remark on this clone: Other DNA variants within this sample encode the same CDR3. V gene TRBV10-2 combines with J gene TRBJ1-2; 9 positions agree with TRBD1. Germline V gives CDR1 WSHSY, CDR2 SAAADI. J was trimmed by 5 bases and V by 7 bases; bases with no gene match: 5. The CDR3 extends over 13 amino acids. DNA for the CDR3: TGCGCCAGCAACCCGGACAGGGGATATGGCTACACCTTC. Protein product: CASNPDRGYGYTF.

The chain carries TRBV5-1 and TRBJ1-4; unclear D gene. CDR3 length equals 15 residues. Trimming stripped 2 bases from V and 7 bases from J, with 15 bases between. CDR1 is SGHRS and CDR2 is YFSETQ in the germline V gene. This CDR3 is CASSFLMEGGEKLFF. The CDR3 coding sequence is TGCGCCAGCAGCTTTTTGATGGAGGGTGGTGAAAAACTGTTTTTT.

This chain joins TRBV9 and TRBJ1-1; D perhaps matches TRBD1 (5 bases). Germline loops: CDR1 SGDLS, CDR2 YYNGEE. Deletions cut 2 bases from V and 14 bases from J, with 25 bases between. The CDR3 totals 15 residues. The CDR3 DNA sequence: TGTGCCAGCAGCGTGGGAGGAAGTTTGTCGTCTCGGGGGTTCTTT. This gives the protein CASSVGGSLSSRGFF.

This chain joins TRBV6-5 and TRBJ1-2; no clear D gene. Trimming removed 6 bases at V and 3 bases at J, with 14 bases between. Germline V lookup: CDR1 MNHEY, CDR2 SVGAGI. The CDR3 runs 14 residues. In nucleotides, the CDR3 is TGTGCCAGCAGACTCGAAGGAGGAGACTATGGCTACACCTTC. Protein: CASRLEGGDYGYTF.

The CDR3 sequence: CASIQGLFYGYTF. For the CDR3, the DNA is TGTGCCAGCATACAGGGCCTATTTTATGGCTACACCTTC. The chain carries TRBV6-5 and TRBJ1-2; tentatively, D is TRBD1 (6 bases). The V gene's germline CDR1 is MNHEY and CDR2 SVGAGI. The CDR3 is 13 residues long. Trimming took off 7 bases at V and 5 bases at J, with 14 bases between the two ends.

In DNA, the CDR3 is TGTGCCATCAGCACCGGTGATTCTTTCTATGGCTACACCTTC. Translation: CAISTGDSFYGYTF. The chain combines TRBV10-3 with TRBJ1-2; D not certain. Germline V gene lookup returns CDR1 ENHRY and CDR2 SYGVKD. The V and J ends lost 6 bases and 4 bases respectively, with 15 bases between them. The CDR3 is 14 residues long.

This clone was detected only once. The chain couples TRBV7-2 to TRBJ1-2; the match to TRBD1 covers 7 bases. The CDR3 covers 15 residues. CDR1 is SGHTA and CDR2 is FQGNSA in the germline V gene. V lost 0 bases to trimming and J lost 2 bases; unmatched junction nucleotides: 3. CDR3 bases: TGTGCCAGCAGCTTAGCCGTGGGACAGAACTATGGCTACACCTTC. This encodes CASSLAVGQNYGYTF.

The chain links TRBV7-9 to TRBJ1-4, with no clear D. Germline assignment: CDR1 SEHNR and CDR2 FQNEAQ (reference sequence). The CDR3 length is 15 residues. The V gene lost 1 base and the J gene lost 7 bases, with 13 bases spanning the gap. CDR3 protein: CASSLDLNALEKLFF. CDR3 nucleotide sequence: TGTGCCAGCAGCTTAGATCTAAACGCCCTTGAAAAACTGTTTTTT.

V is TRBV19 and J is TRBJ1-5; D uncertain. The V gene's germline CDR1 is LNHDA and CDR2 SQIVND (reference sequence). V was cut by 9 bases and J by 0 bases, with 12 bases left in between. This CDR3 has 14 amino acids. The CDR3, as DNA: TGTGCCAGCATGGCGGCGGATAGCAATCAGCCCCAGCATTTT. Protein product: CASMAADSNQPQHF.

The V gene is TRBV4-3, the J gene TRBJ2-1; D gene uncertain. The CDR3 is 17 residues long. Germline V lookup: CDR1 LGHNA, CDR2 YSLEER. The V end was cut by 0 bases, the J end by 0 bases, with 12 bases between. As DNA, the CDR3 is TGCGCCAGCAGCCAAGAAGTTCCATATAGCTCCTACAATGAGCAGTTCTTC. It is translated as CASSQEVPYSSYNEQFF.

The chain carries TRBV3-1 (or the pseudogene TRBV3-2) and TRBJ2-7; D might be TRBD1 (5 bases). Trimming pared 5 bases from V and 1 base from J, leaving 15 bases between. The germline CDR1 and CDR2 sequences are LGHDT and YNNKEL (reference sequence). The CDR3 consists of 15 residues. The CDR3 DNA sequence: TGTGCCAGCAGCGGAAGGGGTTTAGCATCCTACGAGCAGTACTTC. It codes for CASSGRGLASYEQYF.

This clone was recorded only once. The V and J genes are TRBV28 and TRBJ2-3; 12 bases agree with TRBD2. The germline gives CDR1 MDHEN, CDR2 SYDVKM. The CDR3 has 14 amino acids. V was clipped by 10 bases and J by 6 bases; unmatched bases: 8. In nucleotides, the CDR3 is TGTGCCAATACCGGGACTAGCGGGCCGGATACGCAGTATTTT. The encoded protein is CANTGTSGPDTQYF.

V and J are TRBV19 and TRBJ1-2, with 10 bases aligning to TRBD1. Germline V gene lookup returns CDR1 LNHDA and CDR2 SQIVND (reference sequence). The CDR3 is 17 residues long. J gave up 2 bases and V 3 bases, and 9 bases lay outside the gene matches. This CDR3 is CASSIGRAGQGNYGYTF. The DNA of the CDR3 is TGTGCCAGTAGTATTGGTAGGGCGGGACAGGGGAACTATGGCTACACCTTC.

The V and J genes are TRBV7-9 and TRBJ1-3, with D unclear. V was shortened by 5 bases and J by 0 bases, with 11 bases between the two germline ends. The CDR3 consists of 15 residues. Germline V gene lookup returns CDR1 SEHNR and CDR2 FQNEAQ (reference sequence). DNA for the CDR3: TGTGCCAGCAGCCACACAGTAGACTCTGGAAACACCATATATTTT. This encodes CASSHTVDSGNTIYF.

This chain joins TRBV30 and TRBJ1-5; the D gene is possibly TRBD1 (5 bases). V was pared by 1 base and J by 3 bases, with 7 bases between. The CDR3 sequence is 13 residues long. Germline lookup yields CDR1 GTSNPN and CDR2 SVGIG (reference sequence). CDR3 in DNA: TGTGCCTGGAGTGGACAGTCCAATCAGCCCCAGCATTTT. As protein: CAWSGQSNQPQHF. Variable domain in full (rest from reference TRBV30 and TRBJ1-5): SQTIHQWPATLVQPVGSPLSLECTVEGTSNPNLYWYRQAAGRGLQLLFYSVGIGQISSEVPQNLSASRPQDRQFILSSKKLLLSDSGFYLCAWSGQSNQPQHFGDGTRLSIL.

The V and J genes are TRBV4-3 and TRBJ2-7; possible D gene TRBD1, 7 bases. Germline V lookup: CDR1 LGHNA, CDR2 YSLEER. CDR3 length equals 14 residues. V was clipped by 0 bases and J by 6 bases, with 12 bases between them. CDR3 protein: CASSQDGGGGEQYF. DNA for the CDR3: TGCGCCAGCAGCCAAGATGGAGGGGGCGGCGAGCAGTACTTC.

The CDR3 loop is CASSTNRALNSPLHF. The CDR3 DNA reads TGTGCCAGCAGTACGAACAGGGCCCTAAATTCACCCCTCCACTTT. The chain has TRBV28 and TRBJ1-6, with D possibly TRBD1 on 6 matching bases. Germline loops: CDR1 MDHEN, CDR2 SYDVKM. V lost 5 bases, J lost 7 bases, and 15 bases lay in between. The CDR3 is 15 residues long.

The J gene is TRBJ2-1, the V gene TRBV23-1; 9 bases are shared with TRBD1. TRBV23-1 is designated an ORF whose function remains uncertain. Unmatched junction bases numbered 19, after V lost 4 bases and J lost 3 bases. The CDR3 totals 20 residues. CDR3 residues: CASSPRKGQGLWTSYNEQFF. The CDR3 bases are TGCGCCAGCAGTCCCCGGAAGGGACAGGGTTTGTGGACTAGCTACAATGAGCAGTTCTTC.

The rearrangement joins TRBV15 to TRBJ2-3, with 8 bases that match TRBD1. With 5 bases clipped from V and 3 bases from J, the junction kept 7 bases outside the gene matches. The germline gives CDR1 LNHNV, CDR2 YYDKDF (reference sequence). The CDR3 is 15 residues long. The CDR3 region is CATSGRTGRTDTQYF. DNA of the CDR3: TGTGCCACCAGCGGCCGGACAGGGCGGACAGATACGCAGTATTTT.